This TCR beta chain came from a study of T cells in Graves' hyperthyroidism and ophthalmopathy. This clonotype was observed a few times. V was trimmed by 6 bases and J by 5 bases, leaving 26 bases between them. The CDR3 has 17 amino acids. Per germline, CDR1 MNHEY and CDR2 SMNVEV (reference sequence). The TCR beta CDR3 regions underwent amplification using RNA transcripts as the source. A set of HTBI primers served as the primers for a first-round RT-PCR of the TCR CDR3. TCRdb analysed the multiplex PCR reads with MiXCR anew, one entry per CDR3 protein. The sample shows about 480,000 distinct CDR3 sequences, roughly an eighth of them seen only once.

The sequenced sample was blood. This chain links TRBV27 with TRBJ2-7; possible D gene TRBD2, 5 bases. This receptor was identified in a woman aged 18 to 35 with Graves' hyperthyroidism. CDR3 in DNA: TGTGCCAGCAGGGGTTTTGGGCTCCGCCCTCGGGGAGACGAGCAGTACTTC. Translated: CASRGFGLRPRGDEQYF.